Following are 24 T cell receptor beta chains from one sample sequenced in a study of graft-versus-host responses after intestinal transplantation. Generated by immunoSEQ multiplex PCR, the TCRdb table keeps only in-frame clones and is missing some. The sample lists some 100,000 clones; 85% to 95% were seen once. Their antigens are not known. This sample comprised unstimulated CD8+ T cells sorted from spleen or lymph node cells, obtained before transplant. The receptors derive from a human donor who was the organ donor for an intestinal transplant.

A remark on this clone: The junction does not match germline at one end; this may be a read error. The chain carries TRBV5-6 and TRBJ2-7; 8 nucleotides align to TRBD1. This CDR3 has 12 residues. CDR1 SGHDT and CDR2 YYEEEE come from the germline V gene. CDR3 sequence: CASSLLQGGRHF. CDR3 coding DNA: TGTGCCAGCAGCTTGTTACAGGGGGGTCGGCACTTC.

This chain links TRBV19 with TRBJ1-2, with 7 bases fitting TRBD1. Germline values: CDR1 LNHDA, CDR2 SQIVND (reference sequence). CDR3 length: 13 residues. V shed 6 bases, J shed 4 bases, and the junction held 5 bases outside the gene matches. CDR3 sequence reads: CASREGGGYGYTF. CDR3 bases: TGTGCCAGTAGAGAAGGGGGCGGCTATGGCTACACCTTC.

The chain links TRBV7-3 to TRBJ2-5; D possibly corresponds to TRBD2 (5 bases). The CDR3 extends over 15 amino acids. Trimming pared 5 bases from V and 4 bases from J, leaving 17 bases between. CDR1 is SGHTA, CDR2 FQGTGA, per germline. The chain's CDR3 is CASSPADSYLETQYF. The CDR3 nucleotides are TGTGCCAGCAGCCCAGCGGACTCCTACTTAGAGACCCAGTACTTC.

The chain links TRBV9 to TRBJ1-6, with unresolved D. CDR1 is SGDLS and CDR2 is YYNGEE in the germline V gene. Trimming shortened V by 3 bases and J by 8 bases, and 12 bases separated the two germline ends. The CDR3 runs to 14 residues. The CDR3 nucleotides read TGTGCCAGCAGCGGAGCCCCCGGGGATTCACCCCTCCACTTT. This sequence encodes CASSGAPGDSPLHF. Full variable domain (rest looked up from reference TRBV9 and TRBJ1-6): DSGVTQTPKHLITATGQRVTLRCSPRSGDLSVYWYQQSLDQGLQFLIQYYNGEERAKGNILERFSAQQFPDLHSELNLSSLELGDSALYFCASSGAPGDSPLHFGNGTRLTVT.

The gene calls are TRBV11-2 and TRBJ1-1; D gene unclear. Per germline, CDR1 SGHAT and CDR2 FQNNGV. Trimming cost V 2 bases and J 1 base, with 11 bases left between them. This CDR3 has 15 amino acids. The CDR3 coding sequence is TGTGCCAGCAGCTTACTGAGCGGGCGGAACACTGAAGCTTTCTTT. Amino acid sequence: CASSLLSGRNTEAFF.

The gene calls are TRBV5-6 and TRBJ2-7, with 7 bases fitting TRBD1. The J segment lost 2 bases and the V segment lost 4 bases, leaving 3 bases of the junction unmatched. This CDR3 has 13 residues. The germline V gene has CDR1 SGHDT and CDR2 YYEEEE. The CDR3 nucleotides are TGTGCCAGCAGCCGGGACAGAGCCTACGAGCAGTACTTC. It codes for CASSRDRAYEQYF.

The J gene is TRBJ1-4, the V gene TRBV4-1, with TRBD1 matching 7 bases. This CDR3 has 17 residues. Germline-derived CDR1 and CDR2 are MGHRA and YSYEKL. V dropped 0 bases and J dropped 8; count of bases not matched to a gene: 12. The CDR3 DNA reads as TGCGCCAGCAGCCAAGATCCCCCGACAGGGTTCGGCGAAAAACTGTTTTTT. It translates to CASSQDPPTGFGEKLFF.

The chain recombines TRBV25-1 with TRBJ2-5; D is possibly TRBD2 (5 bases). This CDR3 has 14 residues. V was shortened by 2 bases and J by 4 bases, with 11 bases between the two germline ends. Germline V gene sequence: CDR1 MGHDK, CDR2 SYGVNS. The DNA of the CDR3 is TGTGCCAGCAGTGAACAAGAGGGTCTAGAGACCCAGTACTTC. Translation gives CASSEQEGLETQYF.

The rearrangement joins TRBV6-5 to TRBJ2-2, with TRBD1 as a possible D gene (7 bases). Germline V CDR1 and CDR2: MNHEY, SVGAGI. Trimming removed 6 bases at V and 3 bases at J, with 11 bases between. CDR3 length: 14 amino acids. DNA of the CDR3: TGTGCCAGCAGCCCCAGGGGGGACACCGGGGAGCTGTTTTTT. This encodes CASSPRGDTGELFF.

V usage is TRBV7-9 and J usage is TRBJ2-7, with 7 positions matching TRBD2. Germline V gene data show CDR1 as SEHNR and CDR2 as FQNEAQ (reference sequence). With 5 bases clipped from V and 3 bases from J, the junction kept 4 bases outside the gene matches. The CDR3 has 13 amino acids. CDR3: CASSPGGSYEQYF. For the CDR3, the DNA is TGTGCCAGCAGCCCGGGGGGTAGCTACGAGCAGTACTTC. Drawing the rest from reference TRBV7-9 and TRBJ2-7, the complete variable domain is DTGVSQNPRHKITKRGQNVTFRCDPISEHNRLYWYRQTLGQGPEFLTYFQNEAQLEKSRLLSDRFSAERPKGSFSTLEIQRTEQGDSAMYLCASSPGGSYEQYFGPGTRLTVT.

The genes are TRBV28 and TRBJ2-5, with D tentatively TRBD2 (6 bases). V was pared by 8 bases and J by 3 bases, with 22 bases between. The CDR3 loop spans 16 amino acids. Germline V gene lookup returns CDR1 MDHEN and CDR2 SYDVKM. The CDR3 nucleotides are TGTGCCAGCTCCTCGGCGGGAAGGGGTTGGGAAGAGACCCAGTACTTC. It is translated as CASSSAGRGWEETQYF. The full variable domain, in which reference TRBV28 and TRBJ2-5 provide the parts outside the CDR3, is DVKVTQSSRYLVKRTGEKVFLECVQDMDHENMFWYRQDPGLGLRLIYFSYDVKMKEKGDIPEGYSVSREKKERFSLILESASTNQTSMYLCASSSAGRGWEETQYFGPGTRLLVL.

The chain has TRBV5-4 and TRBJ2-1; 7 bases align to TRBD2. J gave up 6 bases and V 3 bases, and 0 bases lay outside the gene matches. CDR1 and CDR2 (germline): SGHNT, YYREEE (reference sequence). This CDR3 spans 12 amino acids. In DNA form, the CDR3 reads TGTGCCAGCAGCTGGACTAGCAATGAGCAGTTCTTC. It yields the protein CASSWTSNEQFF.

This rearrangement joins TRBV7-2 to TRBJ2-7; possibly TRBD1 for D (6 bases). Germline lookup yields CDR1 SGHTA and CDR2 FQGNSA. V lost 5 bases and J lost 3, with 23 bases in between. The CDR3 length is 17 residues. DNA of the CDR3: TGTGCCAGCAGCCCCCCGGACAGTCCTGTTTCCTTCTACGAGCAGTACTTC. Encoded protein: CASSPPDSPVSFYEQYF. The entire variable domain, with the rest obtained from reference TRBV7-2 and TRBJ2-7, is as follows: GAGVSQSPSNKVTEKGKDVELRCDPISGHTALYWYRQSLGQGLEFLIYFQGNSAPDKSGLPSDRFSAERTGGSVSTLTIQRTQQEDSAVYLCASSPPDSPVSFYEQYFGPGTRLTVT.

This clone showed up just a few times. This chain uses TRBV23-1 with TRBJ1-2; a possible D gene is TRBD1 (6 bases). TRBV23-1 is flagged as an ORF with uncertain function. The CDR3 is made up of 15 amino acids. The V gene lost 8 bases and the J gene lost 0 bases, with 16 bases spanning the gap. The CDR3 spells CASVSQQGANYGYTF. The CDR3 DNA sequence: TGCGCCAGCGTATCTCAACAGGGAGCTAACTATGGCTACACCTTC.

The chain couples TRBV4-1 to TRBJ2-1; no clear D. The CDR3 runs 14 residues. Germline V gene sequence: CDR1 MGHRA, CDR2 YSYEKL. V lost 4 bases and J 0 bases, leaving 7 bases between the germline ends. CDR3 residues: CASSPSYSYNEQFF. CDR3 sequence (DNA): TGCGCCAGCAGCCCTTCCTACTCCTACAATGAGCAGTTCTTC.

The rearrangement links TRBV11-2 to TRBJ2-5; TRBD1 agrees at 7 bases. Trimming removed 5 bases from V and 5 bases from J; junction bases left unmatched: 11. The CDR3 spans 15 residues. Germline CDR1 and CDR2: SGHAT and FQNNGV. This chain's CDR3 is CASSIGYRGRETQYF. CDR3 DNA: TGTGCCAGCAGCATAGGATACAGGGGACGGGAGACCCAGTACTTC. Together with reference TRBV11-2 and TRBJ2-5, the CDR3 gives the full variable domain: EAGVAQSPRYKIIEKRQSVAFWCNPISGHATLYWYQQILGQGPKLLIQFQNNGVVDDSQLPKDRFSAERLKGVDSTLKIQPAKLEDSAVYLCASSIGYRGRETQYFGPGTRLLVL.

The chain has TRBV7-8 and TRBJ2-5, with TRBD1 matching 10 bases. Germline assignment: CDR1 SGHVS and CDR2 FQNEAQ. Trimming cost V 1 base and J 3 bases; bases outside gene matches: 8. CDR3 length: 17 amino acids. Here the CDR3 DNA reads TGTGCCAGCAGCTTAGAGGTTACCGGGACAGGGGAAGAGACCCAGTACTTC. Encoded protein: CASSLEVTGTGEETQYF.

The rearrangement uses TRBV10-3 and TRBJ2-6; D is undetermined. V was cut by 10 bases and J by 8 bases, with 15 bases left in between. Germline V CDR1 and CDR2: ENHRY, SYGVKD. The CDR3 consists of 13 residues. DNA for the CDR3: TGTGCCACCCAAGGCGGCCGACCCAACGTCCTGACTTTC. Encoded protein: CATQGGRPNVLTF.

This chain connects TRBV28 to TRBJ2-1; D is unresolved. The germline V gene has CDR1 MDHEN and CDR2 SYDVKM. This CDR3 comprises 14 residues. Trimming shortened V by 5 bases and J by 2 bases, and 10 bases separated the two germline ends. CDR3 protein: CASSRRKPYNEQFF. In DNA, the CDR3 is TGTGCCAGCAGTCGGCGGAAACCCTACAATGAGCAGTTCTTC.

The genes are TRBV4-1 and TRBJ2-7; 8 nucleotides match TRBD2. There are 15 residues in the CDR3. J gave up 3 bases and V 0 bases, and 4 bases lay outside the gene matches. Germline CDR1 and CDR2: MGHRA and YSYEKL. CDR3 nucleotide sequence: TGCGCCAGCAGCCAAGAGGGCGGGGGGCTCTACGAGCAGTACTTC. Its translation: CASSQEGGGLYEQYF.

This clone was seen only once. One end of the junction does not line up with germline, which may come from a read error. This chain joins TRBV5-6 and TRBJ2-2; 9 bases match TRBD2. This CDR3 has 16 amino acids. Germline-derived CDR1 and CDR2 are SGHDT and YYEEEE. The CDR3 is CASRLGGGAVTGELFF. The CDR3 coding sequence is TGTGCCAGCAGATTGGGCGGGGGGGCAGTCACCGGGGAGCTGTTTTTT.

CDR3 in DNA: TGTGCCAGCAGCTTAGTATCCGGCAGGGGGCGGGGCTACACCTTC. Its translation is CASSLVSGRGRGYTF. This chain links TRBV7-2 with TRBJ1-2; 8 bases align to TRBD1. Germline-derived CDR1 and CDR2 are SGHTA and FQGNSA. The J segment lost 8 bases and the V segment lost 1 base, leaving 9 bases of the junction unmatched. The CDR3 is 15 residues long.

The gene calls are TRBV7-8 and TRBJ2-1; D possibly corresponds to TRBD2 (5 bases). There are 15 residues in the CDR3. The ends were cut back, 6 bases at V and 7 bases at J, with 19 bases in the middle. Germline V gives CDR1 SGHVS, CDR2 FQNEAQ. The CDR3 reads CASRDFGGPNNEQFF. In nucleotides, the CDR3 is TGTGCCAGCAGGGACTTTGGCGGCCCTAATAATGAGCAGTTCTTC.

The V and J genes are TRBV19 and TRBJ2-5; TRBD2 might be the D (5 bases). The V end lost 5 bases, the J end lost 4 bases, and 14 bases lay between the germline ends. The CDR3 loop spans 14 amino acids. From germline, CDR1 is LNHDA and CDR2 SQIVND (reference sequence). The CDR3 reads CASSQTAGRETQYF. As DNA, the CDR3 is TGTGCCAGTAGTCAAACGGCGGGCCGAGAGACCCAGTACTTC.